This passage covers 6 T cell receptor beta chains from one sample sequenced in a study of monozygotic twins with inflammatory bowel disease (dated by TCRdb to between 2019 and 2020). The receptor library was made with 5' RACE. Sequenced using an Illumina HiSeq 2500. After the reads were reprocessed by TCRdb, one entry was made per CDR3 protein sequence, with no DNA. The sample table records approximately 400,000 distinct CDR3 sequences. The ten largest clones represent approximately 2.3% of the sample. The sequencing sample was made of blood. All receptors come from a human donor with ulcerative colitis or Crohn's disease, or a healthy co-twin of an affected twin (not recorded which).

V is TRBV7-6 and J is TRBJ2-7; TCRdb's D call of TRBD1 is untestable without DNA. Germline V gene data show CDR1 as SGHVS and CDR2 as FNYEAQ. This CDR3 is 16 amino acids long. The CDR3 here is CASSPPGQGLSYEQYF.

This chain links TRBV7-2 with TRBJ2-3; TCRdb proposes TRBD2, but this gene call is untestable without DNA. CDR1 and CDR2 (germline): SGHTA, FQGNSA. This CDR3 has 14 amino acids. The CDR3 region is CASKSSGMSDTQYF. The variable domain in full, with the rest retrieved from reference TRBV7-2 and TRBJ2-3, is GAGVSQSPSNKVTEKGKDVELRCDPISGHTALYWYRQSLGQGLEFLIYFQGNSAPDKSGLPSDRFSAERTGGSVSTLTIQRTQQEDSAVYLCASKSSGMSDTQYFGPGTRLTVL.

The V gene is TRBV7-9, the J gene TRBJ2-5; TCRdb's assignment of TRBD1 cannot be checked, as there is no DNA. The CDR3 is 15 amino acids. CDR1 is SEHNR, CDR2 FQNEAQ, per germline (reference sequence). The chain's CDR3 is CASSIESSGGETQYF.

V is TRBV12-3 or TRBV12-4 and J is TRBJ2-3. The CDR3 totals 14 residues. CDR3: CASSLAWRTDTQYF.

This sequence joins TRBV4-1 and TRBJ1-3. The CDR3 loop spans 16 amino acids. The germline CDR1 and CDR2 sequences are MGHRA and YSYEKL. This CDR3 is CASSRTQQGSGNTIYF.

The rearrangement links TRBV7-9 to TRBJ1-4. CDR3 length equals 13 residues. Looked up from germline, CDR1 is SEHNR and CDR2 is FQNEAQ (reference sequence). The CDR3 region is CASSLAANEKLFF.